Listed below are T cell receptor beta chains from one sample, sequenced in a study of vaccination effects on CD4 cells after COVID-19. Profiled with immunoSEQ multiplex PCR; TCRdb holds only in-frame clones, not every one. The sample includes about 41,000 clones, roughly 70% seen only once; the top ten take 26%. No cognate antigen is known for these TCRs. Sequencing used CD4+ T cells from PBMCs cultured with HCoV-OC43 spike peptides, obtained before COVID-19 vaccination. These receptors were collected from a human donor who received a COVID-19 vaccine. CDR3s include the opening cysteine and the closing phenylalanine or tryptophan. Rows may omit the clone size; those that give it use once, few, many or a size class.

TRBV5-5 | NA | CASTIGVGNYGYTF
TRBV2 | NA | CASTPMGGSNQPQHF
TRBV5-1 | NA | CASSTGQVNQPQHF
TRBV4-1 | NA | CASSQDRNSGNTIYF
TRBV29-1 | few | CSVETGAGQPQHF
TRBV5-6 | NA | CASSLIGSGGGYTF
TRBV5-6 | once | CASSLAPREVEQYF
TRBV9 | NA | CASSSPREGNTEAFF
TRBV7-3 | few | CASSLERNTEAFF
TRBV7-6 | NA | CASSSDNRLAGAPSYNEQFF
TRBV24-1 | NA | CATSDPRTGNQPQHF
TRBV2 | NA | CASSEVRGVSYNEQFF
TRBV2 | NA | CASGISRFSNQPQHF
TRBV7-9 | NA | CASSLAQGQPQHF
TRBV4-1 | NA | CASSQGAKVNEQFF
TRBV7-9 | NA | CASATRRGGQTEAFF
TRBV5-1 | NA | CASSPQGAEAFF
TRBV12-3/TRBV12-4 | NA | CASRPGGITEAFF
TRBV2 | NA | CASIPGTGTGANVLTF
TRBV11-2 | few | CASSFYQARYEQYF
TRBV5-1 | NA | CASSLAAGGTDTQYF
TRBV19 | NA | CASSDGSKGRETQYF
TRBV14 | few | CASRDMRGSSYNEQFF
TRBV15 | once | CATSRERTGSGYTF
TRBV5-1 | NA | CASSRSTNDLAKNIQYF
TRBV5-1 | NA | CASSLGTGPILTDTQYF
TRBV2 | NA | CASSLDGLNTEAFF
TRBV11-1 | NA | CASSPRRTVSYEQYF
TRBV30 | once | CAWRSQGAGADTQYF
TRBV20-1 | NA | CSASFKGLAGGLSTDTQYF
TRBV28 | once | CASSLPGQGKIEAFF
TRBV9 | NA | CASSPLYPSTDTQYF
TRBV30 | NA | CACHPGQQNEKLFF